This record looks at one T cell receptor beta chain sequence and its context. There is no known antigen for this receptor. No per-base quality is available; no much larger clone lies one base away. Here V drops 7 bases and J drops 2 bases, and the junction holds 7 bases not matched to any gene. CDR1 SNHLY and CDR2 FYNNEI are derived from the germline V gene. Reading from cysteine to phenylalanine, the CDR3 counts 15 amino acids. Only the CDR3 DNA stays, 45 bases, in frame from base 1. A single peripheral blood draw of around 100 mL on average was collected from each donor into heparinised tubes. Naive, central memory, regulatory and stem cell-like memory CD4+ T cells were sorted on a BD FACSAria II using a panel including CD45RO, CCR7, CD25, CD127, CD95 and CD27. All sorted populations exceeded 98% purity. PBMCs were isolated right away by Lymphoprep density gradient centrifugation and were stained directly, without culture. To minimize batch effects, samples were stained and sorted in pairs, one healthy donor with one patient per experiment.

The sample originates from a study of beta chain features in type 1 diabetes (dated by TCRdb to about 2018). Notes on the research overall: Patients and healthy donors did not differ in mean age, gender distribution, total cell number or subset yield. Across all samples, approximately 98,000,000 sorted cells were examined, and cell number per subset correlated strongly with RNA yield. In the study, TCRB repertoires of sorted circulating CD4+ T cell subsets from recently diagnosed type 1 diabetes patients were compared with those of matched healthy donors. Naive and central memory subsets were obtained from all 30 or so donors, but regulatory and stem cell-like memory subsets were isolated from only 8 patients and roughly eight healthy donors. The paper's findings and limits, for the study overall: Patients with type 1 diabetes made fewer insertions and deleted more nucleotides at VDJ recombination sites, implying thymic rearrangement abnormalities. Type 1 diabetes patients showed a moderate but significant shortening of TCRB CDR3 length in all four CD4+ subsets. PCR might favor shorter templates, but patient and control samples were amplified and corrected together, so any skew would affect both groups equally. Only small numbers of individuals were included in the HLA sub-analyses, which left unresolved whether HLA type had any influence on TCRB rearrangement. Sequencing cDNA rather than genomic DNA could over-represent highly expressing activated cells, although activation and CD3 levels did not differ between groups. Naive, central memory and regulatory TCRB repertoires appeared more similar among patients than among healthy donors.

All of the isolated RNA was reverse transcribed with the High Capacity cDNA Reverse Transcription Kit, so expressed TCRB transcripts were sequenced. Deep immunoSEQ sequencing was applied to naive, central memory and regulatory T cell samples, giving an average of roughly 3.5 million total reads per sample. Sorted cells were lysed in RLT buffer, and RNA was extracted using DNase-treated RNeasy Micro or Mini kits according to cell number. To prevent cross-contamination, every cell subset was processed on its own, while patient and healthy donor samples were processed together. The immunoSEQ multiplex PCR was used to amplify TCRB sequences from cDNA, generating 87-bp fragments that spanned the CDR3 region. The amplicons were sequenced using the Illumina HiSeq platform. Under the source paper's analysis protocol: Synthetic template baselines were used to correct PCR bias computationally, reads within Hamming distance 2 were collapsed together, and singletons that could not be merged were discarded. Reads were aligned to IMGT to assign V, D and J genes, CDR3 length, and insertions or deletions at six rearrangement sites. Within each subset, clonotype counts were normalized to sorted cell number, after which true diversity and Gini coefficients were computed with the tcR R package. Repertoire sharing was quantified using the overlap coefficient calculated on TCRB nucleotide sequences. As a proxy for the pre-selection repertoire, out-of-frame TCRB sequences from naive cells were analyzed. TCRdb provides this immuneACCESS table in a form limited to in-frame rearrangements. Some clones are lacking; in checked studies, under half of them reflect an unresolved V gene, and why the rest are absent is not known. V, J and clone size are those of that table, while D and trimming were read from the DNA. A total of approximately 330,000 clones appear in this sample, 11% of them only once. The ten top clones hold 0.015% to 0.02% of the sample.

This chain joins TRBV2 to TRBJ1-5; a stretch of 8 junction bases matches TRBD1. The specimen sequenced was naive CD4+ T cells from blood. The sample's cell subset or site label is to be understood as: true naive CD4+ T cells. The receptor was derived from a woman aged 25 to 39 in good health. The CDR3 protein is CASTSDRVGNQPQHF. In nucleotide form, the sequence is TGTGCCAGCACCTCGGACAGGGTCGGCAATCAGCCCCAGCATTTT.